The TCR beta chain described here comes from a study of technical replicates of blood from a handful of donors (dated by TCRdb to about 2017). Library method: the immunoSEQ multiplex PCR assay. Drawn from immuneACCESS, this table holds only the in-frame rearrangements with V and J called that TCRdb kept. Clones are partly lost; checked studies trace under half to an unresolved V gene and leave the rest unexplained. In this sample the table shows about 73,000 clones, 90% to 95% of which occur a single time. The ten largest make up over 0.2% of the sample. The CDR3 holds 17 amino acids from the cysteine to the phenylalanine. Only the CDR3 portion is preserved as DNA: 51 bases, with reading frame beginning at the first base. A distance of 17 bases separates the germline ends of V and J, which lose 5 bases and 1 base respectively. CDR1 and CDR2 were assigned from the germline V gene (reference sequence) as SEHNR and FQNEAQ.

On this clone: Its antigen specificity is not known. The input lacks base qualities; no much larger clone sits a single base away.

The specimen was T cells isolated from PBMCs. This chain is built from TRBV7-9 and TRBJ2-2; a tentative D match to TRBD1 spans 6 bases. This clonotype originated in a human donor in good health. The CDR3 region has the sequence CASSPRLGTRNTGELFF. The DNA sequence is as follows: TGTGCCAGCAGCCCCCGGCTGGGGACAAGGAACACCGGGGAGCTGTTTTTT.